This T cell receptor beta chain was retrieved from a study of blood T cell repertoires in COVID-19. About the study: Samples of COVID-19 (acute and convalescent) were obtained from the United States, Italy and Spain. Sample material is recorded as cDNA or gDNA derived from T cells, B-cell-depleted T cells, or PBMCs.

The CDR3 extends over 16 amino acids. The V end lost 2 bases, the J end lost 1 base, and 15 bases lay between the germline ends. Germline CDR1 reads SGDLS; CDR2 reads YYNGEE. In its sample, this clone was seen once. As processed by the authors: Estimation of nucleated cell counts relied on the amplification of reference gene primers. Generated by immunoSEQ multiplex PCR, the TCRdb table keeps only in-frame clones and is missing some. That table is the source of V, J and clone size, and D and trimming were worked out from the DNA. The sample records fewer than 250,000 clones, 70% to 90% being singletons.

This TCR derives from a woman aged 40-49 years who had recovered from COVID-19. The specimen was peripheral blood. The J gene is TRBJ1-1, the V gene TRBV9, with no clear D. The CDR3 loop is CASSVEPAATNTEAFF. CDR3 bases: TGTGCCAGCAGCGTGGAGCCGGCAGCTACGAACACTGAAGCTTTCTTT. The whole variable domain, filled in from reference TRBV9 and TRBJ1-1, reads DSGVTQTPKHLITATGQRVTLRCSPRSGDLSVYWYQQSLDQGLQFLIQYYNGEERAKGNILERFSAQQFPDLHSELNLSSLELGDSALYFCASSVEPAATNTEAFFGQGTRLTVV.